This entry describes one TCR beta chain. Its antigen is not identified. Amplification from RNA transcripts yielded the TCR beta CDR3 regions. Second-round multiplex PCR followed a first-round RT-PCR using HTBI primers. TCRdb itself ran the multiplex PCR reads through MiXCR, one entry per CDR3 protein. The sample consists of around 520,000 distinct CDR3 sequences, roughly 39% of them appearing once. Participants with hyperthyroidism, aged 18 to 65, were newly diagnosed with under 2 months' duration. Trimming left V 7 bases short and J 3 bases short, with 13 bases between. The CDR3 covers 14 residues. Germline loops: CDR1 LNHDA, CDR2 SQIVND (reference sequence). This sample is drawn from a study of Graves' ophthalmopathy and Graves' hyperthyroidism. Study observations and caveats: The model predicted progression of ophthalmopathy with a sensitivity of about 68%, and its specificity was under 75%. Ophthalmopathy cases were distinguished from stable hyperthyroidism by a 13-signature model, reaching around 90% sensitivity and around 81% specificity. A majority of expanded thyroid clonotypes exceeding 0.001 frequency were likewise present in blood.

This sequence was found in an adult man with Graves' hyperthyroidism. The rearrangement joins TRBV19 to TRBJ1-5; a weak D match, TRBD1 (5 bases). Sequenced material: peripheral blood or thyroid tissue (not recorded which). The CDR3 DNA reads as TGTGCCAGTAAAGTGGGACTCGACAATCAGCCCCAGCATTTT. It is translated as CASKVGLDNQPQHF.